These T cell receptor beta chains were read from a single sample in a study of T-cell reconstitution after alpha-beta-depleted transplantation in children. One entry per CDR3 protein results from TCRdb running MiXCR on the PCR reads. The table has 700,000 to 850,000 distinct CDR3 sequences, 16% seen once. The specimen comprised PBMCs, mostly from graft donor cells, sampled 360 days after TCRalphabeta/CD19-depleted stem cell transplant. The receptors stem from a male patient under 18 who had a stem cell transplant for acute lymphoblastic leukemia, so the T cells may come from the graft donor. Each CDR3 is given with its conserved first and last residue. The D gene is left open where the match is weak. The size entry is marked missing in some rows and otherwise reads once, few, many or a size class.

TRBD2 TRBJ2-1 16 NA TRBV6-2/TRBV6-3 TGTGCCAGCAGTTACGGGACTAGCGGGAGTATCTATGAGCAGTTCTTC CASSYGTSGSIYEQFF
TRBD1 TRBJ2-5 17 few TRBV12-3/TRBV12-4 TGTGCCAGCAGTATTCGGGACAGGGGGCGCCAAGAAGAGACCCAGTACTTC CASSIRDRGRQEETQYF
NA TRBJ2-5 15 NA TRBV27 TGTGCCAGCAGTTTATCGAGTCTCTCGAGGGAGACCCAGTACTTC CASSLSSLSRETQYF
TRBD1 TRBJ1-4 16 few TRBV5-1 TGCGCCAGCAGCTTCGTCGGGGACAGGGGGTTAGAAAAACTGTTTTTT CASSFVGDRGLEKLFF
NA TRBJ1-5 13 NA TRBV12-3/TRBV12-4 TGTGCCAGCAGGGCAGGGGTGAGTCAGCCCCAGCATTTT CASRAGVSQPQHF
TRBD1 TRBJ2-1 17 few TRBV24-1 TGTGCCACCAGTCACTCTTCAGGGGGACAGGGGGCGGGGGAGCAGTTCTTC CATSHSSGGQGAGEQFF
TRBD1 TRBJ1-1 14 NA TRBV29-1 TGCAGCGCCCGGACAGGGGGTATGAACACTGAAGCTTTCTTT CSARTGGMNTEAFF
NA TRBJ2-4 13 many TRBV5-1 TGCGCCAGCAGCACAGGAGCCAAAAACATTCAGTACTTC CASSTGAKNIQYF
NA TRBJ2-2 21 NA TRBV5-1 TGCGCCAGCAGCTTGGCGACTAGAAGCTCTACTAGCCGGTGGATACCCGGGGAGCTGTTTTTT CASSLATRSSTSRWIPGELFF
NA TRBJ2-5 15 few TRBV7-9 TGTGCCAGCAGCTTAGTAGGGGGACACCTCTCGGCCCAGTACTTC CASSLVGGHLSAQYF
NA TRBJ2-3 15 once TRBV7-9 TGTGCCAGCAGCCCCCAACTAGCTCGCACAGATACGCAGTATTTT CASSPQLARTDTQYF
NA TRBJ2-7 16 NA TRBV4-1 TGCGCCAGCAGCCAAGGAGGGGCCGAGAGATCCTACGGGCAGTACTTC CASSQGGAERSYGQYF
TRBD2 TRBJ2-3 18 many TRBV4-1 TGCGCCAGCAGCCAGGAACCCGGGACTAGCGGGAGTCCAGATACGCAGTATTTT CASSQEPGTSGSPDTQYF
TRBD1 TRBJ2-5 16 few TRBV5-1 TGCGCCAGCAGCTTGTATGGACAGGGGGCCGGGGAGACCCAGTACTTC CASSLYGQGAGETQYF
NA TRBJ2-5 15 NA TRBV7-8 TGTGCCAGCAGCTTAGCGTCAGGGGCGGGAGAGACCCAGTACTTC CASSLASGAGETQYF
NA TRBJ1-1 15 NA TRBV7-9 TGTGCCAGCAGCTTAGCAGGGGCCCGAAACGCTGAAGCTTTCTTT CASSLAGARNAEAFF
TRBD1 TRBJ2-5 14 NA TRBV19 TGTGCCAGTAGTTGGGACAGGGGTGGAGAGACCCAGTACTTC CASSWDRGGETQYF
NA TRBJ2-7 11 NA TRBV29-1 TGCAGCGTTGGAGATCCGGACGAGCAGTACTTC CSVGDPDEQYF
NA TRBJ1-1 16 few TRBV5-5 TGTGCCAGCAGCTCCTCGGGACGGAGATTGAACACTGAAGCTTTCTTT CASSSSGRRLNTEAFF
NA TRBJ2-3 15 NA TRBV20-1 TGCAGTGCTAGTGTACTACGAACTAGCACAGATACGCAGTATTTT CSASVLRTSTDTQYF
NA TRBJ2-6 15 few TRBV5-1 TGCGCCAGCTTTCCAACCCGCTCTGGGGCCAACGTCCTGACTTTC CASFPTRSGANVLTF
NA TRBJ2-6 15 NA TRBV20-1 TGCAGTGCTGATCCTGGGGCGTGGGGGGCCAACGTCCTGACTTTC CSADPGAWGANVLTF
NA TRBJ2-3 14 NA TRBV7-9 TGTGCCAGCAGAGTCACACCTAGCACAGATACGCAGTATTTT CASRVTPSTDTQYF
NA TRBJ1-1 15 NA TRBV19 TGTGCCAGTAGTATTACGCAAATACCGAACACTGAAGCTTTCTTT CASSITQIPNTEAFF
NA TRBJ2-1 15 NA TRBV1 TGCACCAGCAGCCGGACTAGCGGAGCCCTCAATGAGCAGTTCTTC CTSSRTSGALNEQFF
NA TRBJ1-2 12 many TRBV29-1 TGCAGCGTTGAGTGGGGCCACTATGGCTACACCTTC CSVEWGHYGYTF
NA TRBJ1-1 14 NA TRBV3-1 TGTGCCAGCAGCCAACTCCTTATGAACACTGAAGCTTTCTTT CASSQLLMNTEAFF
TRBD1 TRBJ2-7 13 few TRBV30 TGTGCCTGGAGTCGGGACAGGACCCACGAGCAGTACTTC CAWSRDRTHEQYF
NA TRBJ2-1 15 few TRBV5-1 TGCGCCAGCAGCCCAGAAGCGGAGATCTACAATGAGCAGTTCTTC CASSPEAEIYNEQFF
TRBD1 TRBJ1-2 15 few TRBV7-8 TGTGCCAGCAGCCCAGACAGGGGGTTTCTCTATGGCTACACCTTC CASSPDRGFLYGYTF
NA TRBJ1-1 14 NA TRBV7-9 TGTGCCAGCAGCTTAGCGTACCAGAACCCTGAAGCTTTCTTT CASSLAYQNPEAFF
NA TRBJ2-2 13 NA TRBV4-2 TGTGCCAGCAGCGGACAGCTTACCGGGGAGCTGTTTTTT CASSGQLTGELFF
NA TRBJ2-3 14 many TRBV10-3 TGTGCCATCAGTTTTAGCGGCCGCACAGATACGCAGTATTTT CAISFSGRTDTQYF
NA TRBJ2-2 13 NA TRBV6-1 TGTGCCAGCCGGGAGAGAGACACCGGGGAGCTGTTTTTT CASRERDTGELFF
TRBD1 TRBJ1-4 16 NA TRBV24-1 TGTGCCACCAGTGTTGCCGCCGGGACAGGGGATGAAAAACTGTTTTTT CATSVAAGTGDEKLFF
TRBD2 TRBJ2-2 18 NA TRBV3-1 TGTGCCAGCAGCCACTCGGAGGGACTAGCAGGGAACACCGGGGAGCTGTTTTTT CASSHSEGLAGNTGELFF
NA TRBJ2-7 16 NA TRBV18 TGTGCCAGCTCACCACCGCGCAGGGGTCTTGAATACGAGCAGTACTTC CASSPPRRGLEYEQYF
TRBD2 TRBJ2-1 15 many TRBV5-1 TGCGCCAGCAGCTTCCCGGTAGCGGGAGAAAATGAGCAGTTCTTC CASSFPVAGENEQFF
NA TRBJ2-3 18 few TRBV5-6 TGTGCCAGCAGCTTCGGGACGGGAAGGGTAGTCGGCACAGATACGCAGTATTTT CASSFGTGRVVGTDTQYF
TRBD2 TRBJ2-3 13 many TRBV29-1 TGCAGCGTTACGGGACTAGCGGGAGATACGCAGTATTTT CSVTGLAGDTQYF
TRBD2 TRBJ2-1 15 NA TRBV4-1 TGCGCCAGCAGCCAGCTAGCGGGAGTAATCAATGAGCAGTTCTTC CASSQLAGVINEQFF
TRBD2 TRBJ2-1 14 many TRBV6-1 TGTGCCAGCAAGTGGCTAGCGGGAAACAATGAGCAGTTCTTC CASKWLAGNNEQFF
NA TRBJ2-3 14 NA TRBV18 TGTGCCAGCTCACCAATAGTAAGCACAGATACGCAGTATTTT CASSPIVSTDTQYF
TRBD2 TRBJ2-1 16 NA TRBV6-1 TGTGCCAGCAGTCCAGGGACTAGCGGCCCTGGGGATGAGCAGTTCTTC CASSPGTSGPGDEQFF
NA TRBJ2-7 15 many TRBV29-1 TGCAGCGTTGGCCCCCTCGGGACGCAAGCCTACGAGCAGTACTTC CSVGPLGTQAYEQYF
TRBD2 TRBJ2-2 18 NA TRBV12-5 TGTGCTAGTGCCGGTCCAACTAGCGGGCCCAAAAGGGGCGGGGAGCTGTTTTTT CASAGPTSGPKRGGELFF
NA TRBJ1-1 14 few TRBV5-1 TGCGCCAGCAGCTTGGTGACGGACGGCACTGAAGCTTTCTTT CASSLVTDGTEAFF
NA TRBJ2-4 17 few TRBV2 TGTGCCAGCAGTGAAGCTGGGGGCGAAATAGCCAAAAACATTCAGTACTTC CASSEAGGEIAKNIQYF
NA TRBJ1-2 16 NA TRBV7-2 TGTGCCAGCAGCCCCTTGACAGCCCCTGAATTCTATGGCTACACCTTC CASSPLTAPEFYGYTF
TRBD2 TRBJ2-7 16 few TRBV12-3/TRBV12-4 TGTGCCAGCAGTTTCTACCTAGCGGGAGGCCACTACGAGCAGTACTTC CASSFYLAGGHYEQYF
NA TRBJ1-5 17 NA TRBV5-1 TGCGCCAGCAGCTTGGGGGCCGGGACCTCTAGCAATCAGCCCCAGCATTTT CASSLGAGTSSNQPQHF
NA TRBJ1-4 13 NA TRBV9 TGTGTCAGCAGCGGAGCCCACTGGGGAAAACTGTTTTTT CVSSGAHWGKLFF
NA TRBJ2-7 13 many TRBV5-6 TGTGCCAGCAGCTTGCGGCACTCCTACGAGCAGTACTTC CASSLRHSYEQYF
NA TRBJ2-5 12 NA TRBV18 TGTGCCAGCTCACGGGCACAAGAGACCCAGAACTTC CASSRAQETQNF